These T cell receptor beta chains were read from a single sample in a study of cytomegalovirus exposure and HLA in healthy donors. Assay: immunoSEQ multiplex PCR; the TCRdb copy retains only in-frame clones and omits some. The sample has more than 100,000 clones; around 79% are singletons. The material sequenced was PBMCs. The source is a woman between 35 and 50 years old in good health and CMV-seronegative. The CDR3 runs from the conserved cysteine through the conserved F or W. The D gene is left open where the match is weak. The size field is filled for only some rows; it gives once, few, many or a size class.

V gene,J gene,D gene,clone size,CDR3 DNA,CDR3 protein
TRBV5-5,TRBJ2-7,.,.,TGTGCCAGCAGCTTGGGTCCAGGAGGTGGGGACGAGCAGTACTTC,CASSLGPGGGDEQYF
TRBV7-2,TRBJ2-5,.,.,TGTGCCAGCAGCCGGTACCAAGAGACCCAGTACTTC,CASSRYQETQYF
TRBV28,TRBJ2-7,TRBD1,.,TGTGCCAGCAGACCCACCGGACAGGGGGTCTACGAGCAGTACTTC,CASRPTGQGVYEQYF
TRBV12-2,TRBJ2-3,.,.,TGTGCAAGTCGCTTACCTACTAGCGGGAGCACAGATACGCAGTATTTT,CASRLPTSGSTDTQYF
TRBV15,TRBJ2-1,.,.,TGTGCCACCAGAGGGGGGGCCTACCTATACAATGAGCAGTTCTTC,CATRGGAYLYNEQFF
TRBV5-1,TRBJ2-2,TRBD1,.,TGCGCCAGCAGCACGGACAGGGTGAGCACCGGGGAGCTGTTTTTT,CASSTDRVSTGELFF
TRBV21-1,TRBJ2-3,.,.,TGTGCCAGCAGCAAAGGGACTAGGAGGTATTTT,CASSKGTRRYF
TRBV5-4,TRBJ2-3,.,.,TGTGCCAGCAGCTTACCCGGCGGGCTCGCGCACACAGATACGCAGTATTTT,CASSLPGGLAHTDTQYF
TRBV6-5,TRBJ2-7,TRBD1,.,TGTGCCAGCCGGGACAGGGCCTACGAGCAGTACTTC,CASRDRAYEQYF
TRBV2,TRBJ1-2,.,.,TGTGCCAGCAGTGGTCAGATCCCTAACTATGGCTACACCTTC,CASSGQIPNYGYTF
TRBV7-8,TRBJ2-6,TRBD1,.,TGTGCCAGCAGCACTGACCAGGGGGCGATAGGGGCCAACGTCCTGACTTTC,CASSTDQGAIGANVLTF
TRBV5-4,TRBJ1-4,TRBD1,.,TGTGCCAGCAGCTTCGGGACAGGGGATGAAAAACTGTTTTTT,CASSFGTGDEKLFF
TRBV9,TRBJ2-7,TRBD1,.,TGTGCCAGCAGCGCCTCGGACAGGTTGTCCTACGAGCAGTACTTC,CASSASDRLSYEQYF
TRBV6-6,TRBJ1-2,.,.,TGTGCCAGCAGTTCCGGGGGGAATGGCTACACCTTC,CASSSGGNGYTF
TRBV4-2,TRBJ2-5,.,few,TGTGCCAGCAGCTTGGGCATAGGGGGAGGGGAGACCCAGTACTTC,CASSLGIGGGETQYF
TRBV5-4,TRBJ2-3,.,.,TGTGCCAGCAGCTTTGAGGGGAGGAAGGTCACAGATACGCAGTATTTT,CASSFEGRKVTDTQYF
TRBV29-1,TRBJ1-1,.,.,TGCAGCGTAATAGTGGACTTTCCGATTGAAGCTTTCTTT,CSVIVDFPIEAFF
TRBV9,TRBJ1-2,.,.,TGTGCCAGCAGCGTAGGGGAGTCTGTCAACTATGGCTACACCTTC,CASSVGESVNYGYTF
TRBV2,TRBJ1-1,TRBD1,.,TGTGCCAGCAGAGCCACCGGGACAGGCACCACTGAAGCTTTCTTT,CASRATGTGTTEAFF
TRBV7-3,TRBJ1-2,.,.,TGTGCCAGCAGCCCCACCTCCGGGGTCGGTGCGGGCTACACCTTC,CASSPTSGVGAGYTF
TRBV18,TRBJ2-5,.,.,TGTGCCAGCTCACCCGGGTCCCAAGAGACCCAGTACTTC,CASSPGSQETQYF
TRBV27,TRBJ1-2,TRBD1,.,TGTGCCAGCAGTTTATCGATGGGGGACAGGGGGTTTTATGGCTACACCTTC,CASSLSMGDRGFYGYTF
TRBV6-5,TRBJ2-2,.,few,TGTGCCAGCAGTTACGGCGGGTCGAACACCGGGGAGCTGTTTTTT,CASSYGGSNTGELFF
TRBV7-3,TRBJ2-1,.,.,TGTGCCAGCAGCCACCCCTCTGTCGGTGAGCAGTTCTTC,CASSHPSVGEQFF
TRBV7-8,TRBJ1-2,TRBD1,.,TGTGCCAGCAGCTTACACGCAGGGGGCGACTATGGCTACACCTTC,CASSLHAGGDYGYTF
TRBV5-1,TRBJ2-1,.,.,TGCGCCAGCAGCCCAATAGGCTCTAGCAATGAGCAGTTCTTC,CASSPIGSSNEQFF
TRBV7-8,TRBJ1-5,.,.,TGTGCCAGCAGCTTAGCGCTTTTCGACAGGAGGCATCAGCCCCAGCATTTT,CASSLALFDRRHQPQHF
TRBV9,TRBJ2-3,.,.,TGTGCCAGCAGCGTAGAGGTCGCCAGGGCCACAGATACGCAGTATTTT,CASSVEVARATDTQYF
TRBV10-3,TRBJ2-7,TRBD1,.,TGTGCCATCAGTGAACCACCGGGACAGGGCTACGAGCAGTACTTC,CAISEPPGQGYEQYF
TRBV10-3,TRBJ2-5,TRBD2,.,TGTGCCATCAGTCCGCTAGCGGGAGTAGAAGAGACCCAGTACTTC,CAISPLAGVEETQYF
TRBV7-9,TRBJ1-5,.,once,TGTGCCAGCAGCTTAGGGGCAGTTGATGAGCCCCAGCATTTT,CASSLGAVDEPQHF
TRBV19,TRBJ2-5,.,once,TGTGCCAGTAGTCCCCTTCCTCAAGAGACCCAGTACTTC,CASSPLPQETQYF
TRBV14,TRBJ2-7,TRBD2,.,TGTGCCAGCAGTCCCTATAGAAGCGGGATCACGTGGGAGCAGTACTTC,CASSPYRSGITWEQYF
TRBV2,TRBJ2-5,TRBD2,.,TGTGCCAGCAGTGGGATAGCGGGGGAACAAGAGACCCAGTACTTC,CASSGIAGEQETQYF
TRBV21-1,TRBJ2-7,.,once,TGTGCCAGCAGCCCTACAGAGGGGACAGGGGAGGCCTACGAGCAGTACTTC,CASSPTEGTGEAYEQYF
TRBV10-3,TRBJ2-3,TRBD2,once,TGTGCCATCAGAATAGCGGGGGGTAACACAGATACGCAGTATTTT,CAIRIAGGNTDTQYF
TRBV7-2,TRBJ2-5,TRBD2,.,TGTGCCAGCAGCTCCGGACTAGCGGGGGGGCGGGAGACCCAGTACTTC,CASSSGLAGGRETQYF
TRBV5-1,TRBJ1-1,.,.,TGCGCCAGCAGCTTGGAAGCCTACACTGAAGCTTTCTTT,CASSLEAYTEAFF
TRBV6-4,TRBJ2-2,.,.,TGTGCCAGCAGTGAAGATAGCGGAAACACCGGGGAGCTGTTTTTT,CASSEDSGNTGELFF
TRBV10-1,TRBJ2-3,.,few,TGCGCCAGCCCGAGGCCGGATACGCAGTATTTT,CASPRPDTQYF
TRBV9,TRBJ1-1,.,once,TGTGCCAGCAGCGTCCTCCCACAGGGGAACACTGAAGCTTTCTTT,CASSVLPQGNTEAFF
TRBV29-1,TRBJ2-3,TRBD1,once,TGCAGCGTTGCGGGACAGCTCGGTACAGATACGCAGTATTTT,CSVAGQLGTDTQYF
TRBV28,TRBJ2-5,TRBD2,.,TGTGCCAGCAGTTTGGCCGGGACTAAAGAGACCCAGTACTTC,CASSLAGTKETQYF
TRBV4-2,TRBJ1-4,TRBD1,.,TGTGCCAGCAGCCAAGCTACAGGGGGATGGAATGAAAAACTGTTTTTT,CASSQATGGWNEKLFF
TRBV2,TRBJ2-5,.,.,TGTGCCAGCAGTGCCGGGGGAGGTATCGGGTCAGAGACCCAGTACTTC,CASSAGGGIGSETQYF
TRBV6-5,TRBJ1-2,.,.,TGTGCCAGCATCGAAAGTACCGGTTTTGGCTACACCTTC,CASIESTGFGYTF